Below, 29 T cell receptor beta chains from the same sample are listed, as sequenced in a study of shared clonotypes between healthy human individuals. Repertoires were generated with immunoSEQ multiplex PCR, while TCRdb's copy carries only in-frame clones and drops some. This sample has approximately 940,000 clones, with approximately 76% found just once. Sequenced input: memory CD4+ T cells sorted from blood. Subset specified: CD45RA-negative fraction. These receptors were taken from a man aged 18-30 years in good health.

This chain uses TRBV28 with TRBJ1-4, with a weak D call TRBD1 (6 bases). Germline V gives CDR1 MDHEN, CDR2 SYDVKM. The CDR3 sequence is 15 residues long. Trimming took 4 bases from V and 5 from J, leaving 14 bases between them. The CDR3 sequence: CASSSIGGGNEKLFF. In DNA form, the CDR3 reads TGTGCCAGCAGTTCCATAGGGGGGGGGAATGAAAAACTGTTTTTT. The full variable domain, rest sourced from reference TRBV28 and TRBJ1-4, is DVKVTQSSRYLVKRTGEKVFLECVQDMDHENMFWYRQDPGLGLRLIYFSYDVKMKEKGDIPEGYSVSREKKERFSLILESASTNQTSMYLCASSSIGGGNEKLFFGSGTQLSVL.

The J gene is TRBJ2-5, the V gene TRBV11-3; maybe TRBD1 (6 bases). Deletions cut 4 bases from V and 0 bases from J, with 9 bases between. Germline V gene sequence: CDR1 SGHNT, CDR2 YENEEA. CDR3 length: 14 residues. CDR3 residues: CASSSGQYQETQYF. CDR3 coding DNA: TGTGCCAGCAGCTCTGGACAGTACCAAGAGACCCAGTACTTC.

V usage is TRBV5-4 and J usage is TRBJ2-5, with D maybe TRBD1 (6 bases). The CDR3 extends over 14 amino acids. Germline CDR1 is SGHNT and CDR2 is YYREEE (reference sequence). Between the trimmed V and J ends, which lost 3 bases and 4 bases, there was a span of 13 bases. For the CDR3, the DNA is TGTGCCAGCAGCTCTCCTCGAGGGGGAGAGACCCAGTACTTC. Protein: CASSSPRGGETQYF.

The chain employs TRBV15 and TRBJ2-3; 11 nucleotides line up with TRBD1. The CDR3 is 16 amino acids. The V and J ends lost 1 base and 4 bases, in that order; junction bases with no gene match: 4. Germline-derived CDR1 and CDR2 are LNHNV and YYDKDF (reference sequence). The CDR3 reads CATSRVGTGGSDTQYF. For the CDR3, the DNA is TGTGCCACCAGCAGAGTAGGGACAGGGGGTTCAGATACGCAGTATTTT.

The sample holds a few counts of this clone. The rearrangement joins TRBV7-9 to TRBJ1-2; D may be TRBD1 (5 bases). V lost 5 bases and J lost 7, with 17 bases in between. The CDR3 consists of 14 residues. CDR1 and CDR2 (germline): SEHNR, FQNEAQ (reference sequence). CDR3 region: CASSQGQGEAGYTF. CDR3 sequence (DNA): TGTGCCAGCAGCCAGGGCCAGGGTGAGGCTGGCTACACCTTC.

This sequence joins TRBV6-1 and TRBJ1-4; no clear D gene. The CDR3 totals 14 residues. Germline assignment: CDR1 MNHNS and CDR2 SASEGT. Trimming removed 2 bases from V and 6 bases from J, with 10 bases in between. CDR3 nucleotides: TGTGCCAGCAGTGAACGTGGCAGAGATGAAAAACTGTTTTTT. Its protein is CASSERGRDEKLFF.

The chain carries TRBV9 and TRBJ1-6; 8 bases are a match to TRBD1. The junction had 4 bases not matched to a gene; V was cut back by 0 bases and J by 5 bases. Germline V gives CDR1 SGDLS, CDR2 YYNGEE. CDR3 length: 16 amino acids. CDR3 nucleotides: TGTGCCAGCAGCGTAGCTACAGGGGGACATAATTCACCCCTCCACTTT. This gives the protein CASSVATGGHNSPLHF. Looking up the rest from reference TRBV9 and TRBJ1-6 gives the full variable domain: DSGVTQTPKHLITATGQRVTLRCSPRSGDLSVYWYQQSLDQGLQFLIQYYNGEERAKGNILERFSAQQFPDLHSELNLSSLELGDSALYFCASSVATGGHNSPLHFGNGTRLTVT.

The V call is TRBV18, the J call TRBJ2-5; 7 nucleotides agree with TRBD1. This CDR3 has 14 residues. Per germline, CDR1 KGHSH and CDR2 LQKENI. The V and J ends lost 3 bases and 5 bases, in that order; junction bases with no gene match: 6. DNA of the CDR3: TGTGCCAGCTCACCCATAGGGGGCATGGAGACCCAGTACTTC. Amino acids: CASSPIGGMETQYF. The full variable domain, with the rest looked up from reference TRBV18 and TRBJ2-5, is NAGVMQNPRHLVRRRGQEARLRCSPMKGHSHVYWYRQLPEEGLKFMVYLQKENIIDESGMPKERFSAEFPKEGPSILRIQQVVRGDSAAYFCASSPIGGMETQYFGPGTRLLVL.

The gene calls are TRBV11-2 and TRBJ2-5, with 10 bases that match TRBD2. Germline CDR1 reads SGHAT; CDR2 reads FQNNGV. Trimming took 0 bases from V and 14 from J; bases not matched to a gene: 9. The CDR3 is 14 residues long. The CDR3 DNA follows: TGTGCCAGCAGCTTAGAAGGCGCCGGGACTAGCGATTACTTC. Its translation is CASSLEGAGTSDYF.

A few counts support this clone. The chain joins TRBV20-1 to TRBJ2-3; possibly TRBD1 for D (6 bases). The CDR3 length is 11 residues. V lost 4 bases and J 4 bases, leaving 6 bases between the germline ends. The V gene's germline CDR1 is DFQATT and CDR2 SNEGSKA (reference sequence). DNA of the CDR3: TGCAGTGCTACAGGGGCAGATACGCAGTATTTT. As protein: CSATGADTQYF.

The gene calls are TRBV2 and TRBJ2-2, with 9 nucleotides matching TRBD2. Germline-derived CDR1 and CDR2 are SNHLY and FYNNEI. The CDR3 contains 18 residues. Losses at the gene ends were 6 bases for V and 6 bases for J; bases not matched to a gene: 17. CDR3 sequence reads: CASRGTLSGGWGPGELFF. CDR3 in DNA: TGTGCCAGCAGGGGAACCCTTAGCGGGGGCTGGGGACCCGGGGAGCTGTTTTTT.

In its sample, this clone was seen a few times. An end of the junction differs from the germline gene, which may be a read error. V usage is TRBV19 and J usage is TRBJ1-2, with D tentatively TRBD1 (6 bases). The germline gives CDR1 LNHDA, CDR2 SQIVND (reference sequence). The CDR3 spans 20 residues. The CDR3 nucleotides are TGTGCCAGTAGTATCATCGGGGGGGCGCAGGGCGCGTCCCAACAGCGCAACACCCTATTC. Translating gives CASSIIGGAQGASQQRNTLF.

The CDR3 DNA sequence: TGTGCCAGCTCATCTACCCCCGGGGAGGGGACCTATGGCTACACCTTC. It is translated as CASSSTPGEGTYGYTF. The chain recombines TRBV18 with TRBJ1-2; D might be TRBD1 (5 bases). CDR1 is KGHSH, CDR2 LQKENI, per germline. The CDR3 extends over 16 amino acids. V was trimmed by 5 bases and J by 4 bases, leaving 20 bases between them.

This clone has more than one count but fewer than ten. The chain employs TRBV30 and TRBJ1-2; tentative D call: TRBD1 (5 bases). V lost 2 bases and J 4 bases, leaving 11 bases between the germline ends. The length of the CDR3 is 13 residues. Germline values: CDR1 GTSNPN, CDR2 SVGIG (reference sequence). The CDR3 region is CAWSIRGTYGYTF. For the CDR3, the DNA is TGTGCCTGGAGTATACGGGGCACCTATGGCTACACCTTC.

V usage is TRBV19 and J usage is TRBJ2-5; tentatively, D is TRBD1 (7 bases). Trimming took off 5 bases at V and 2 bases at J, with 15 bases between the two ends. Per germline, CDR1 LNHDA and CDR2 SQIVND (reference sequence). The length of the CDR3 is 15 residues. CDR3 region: CASSDAGGLQETQYF. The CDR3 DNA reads TGTGCCAGTAGTGACGCAGGGGGGTTGCAAGAGACCCAGTACTTC.

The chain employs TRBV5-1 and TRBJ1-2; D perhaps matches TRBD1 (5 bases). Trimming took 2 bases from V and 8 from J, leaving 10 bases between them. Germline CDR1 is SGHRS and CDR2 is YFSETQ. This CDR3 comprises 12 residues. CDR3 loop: CASSFRGEGYTF. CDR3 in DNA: TGCGCCAGCAGCTTTAGAGGGGAGGGCTACACCTTC. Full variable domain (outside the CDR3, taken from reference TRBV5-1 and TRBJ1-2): KAGVTQTPRYLIKTRGQQVTLSCSPISGHRSVSWYQQTPGQGLQFLFEYFSETQRNKGNFPGRFSGRQFSNSRSEMNVSTLELGDSALYLCASSFRGEGYTFGSGTRLTVV.

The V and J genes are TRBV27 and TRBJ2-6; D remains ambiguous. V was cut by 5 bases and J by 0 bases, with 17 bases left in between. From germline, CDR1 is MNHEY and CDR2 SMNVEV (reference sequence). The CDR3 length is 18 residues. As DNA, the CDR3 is TGTGCCAGCAGTATGAAAGCTGAACGGCTCTCTGGGGCCAACGTCCTGACTTTC. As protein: CASSMKAERLSGANVLTF.

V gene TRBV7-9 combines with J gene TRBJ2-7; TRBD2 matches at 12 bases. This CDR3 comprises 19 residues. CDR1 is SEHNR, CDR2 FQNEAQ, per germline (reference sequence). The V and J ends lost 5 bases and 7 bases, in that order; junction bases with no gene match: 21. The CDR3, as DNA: TGTGCCAGCAGCCCGATAATTGCGGCTAGCGGGAGGGCCGTAGGGGAGCAGTACTTC. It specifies CASSPIIAASGRAVGEQYF. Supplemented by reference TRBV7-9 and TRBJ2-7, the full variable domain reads DTGVSQNPRHKITKRGQNVTFRCDPISEHNRLYWYRQTLGQGPEFLTYFQNEAQLEKSRLLSDRFSAERPKGSFSTLEIQRTEQGDSAMYLCASSPIIAASGRAVGEQYFGPGTRLTVT.

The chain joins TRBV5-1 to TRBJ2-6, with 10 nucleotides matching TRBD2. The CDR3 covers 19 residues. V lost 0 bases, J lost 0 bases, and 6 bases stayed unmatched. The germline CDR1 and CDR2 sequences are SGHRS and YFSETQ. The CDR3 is CASSLGVAGGLSGANVLTF. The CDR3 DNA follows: TGCGCCAGCAGCTTGGGAGTAGCGGGGGGCCTCTCTGGGGCCAACGTCCTGACTTTC.

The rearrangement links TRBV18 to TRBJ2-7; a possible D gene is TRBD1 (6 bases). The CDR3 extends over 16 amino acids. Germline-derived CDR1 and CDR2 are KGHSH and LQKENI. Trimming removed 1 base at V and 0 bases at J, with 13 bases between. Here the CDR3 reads CASSPLGAPSSYEQYF. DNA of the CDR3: TGTGCCAGCTCACCACTGGGGGCCCCGAGCTCCTACGAGCAGTACTTC. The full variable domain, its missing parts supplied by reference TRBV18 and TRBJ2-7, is NAGVMQNPRHLVRRRGQEARLRCSPMKGHSHVYWYRQLPEEGLKFMVYLQKENIIDESGMPKERFSAEFPKEGPSILRIQQVVRGDSAAYFCASSPLGAPSSYEQYFGPGTRLTVT.

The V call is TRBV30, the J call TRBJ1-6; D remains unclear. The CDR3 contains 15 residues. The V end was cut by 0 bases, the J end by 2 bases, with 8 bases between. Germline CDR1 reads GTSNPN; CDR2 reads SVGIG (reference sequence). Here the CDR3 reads CAWSVVGTYNSPLHF. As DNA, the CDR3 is TGTGCCTGGAGTGTTGTCGGAACCTATAATTCACCCCTCCACTTT.

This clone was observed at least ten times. CDR3 coding DNA: TGCGCCAGCAGTAGGAGCGGGGCCCTCACAGATACGCAGTATTTT. The encoded protein is CASSRSGALTDTQYF. This chain uses TRBV5-1 with TRBJ2-3; 7 bases are shared with TRBD2. The trim removed 5 bases at V and 2 bases at J, leaving 8 bases unmatched. In germline, CDR1 is SGHRS, CDR2 YFSETQ. This CDR3 is built from 15 residues.

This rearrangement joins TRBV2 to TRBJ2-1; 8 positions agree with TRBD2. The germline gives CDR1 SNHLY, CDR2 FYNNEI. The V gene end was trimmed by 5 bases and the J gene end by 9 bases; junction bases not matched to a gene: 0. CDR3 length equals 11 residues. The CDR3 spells CASSSGSEQFF. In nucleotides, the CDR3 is TGTGCCAGCAGTAGCGGGAGTGAGCAGTTCTTC. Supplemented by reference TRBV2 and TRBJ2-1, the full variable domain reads EPEVTQTPSHQVTQMGQEVILRCVPISNHLYFYWYRQILGQKVEFLVSFYNNEISEKSEIFDDQFSVERPDGSNFTLKIRSTKLEDSAMYFCASSSGSEQFFGPGTRLTVL.

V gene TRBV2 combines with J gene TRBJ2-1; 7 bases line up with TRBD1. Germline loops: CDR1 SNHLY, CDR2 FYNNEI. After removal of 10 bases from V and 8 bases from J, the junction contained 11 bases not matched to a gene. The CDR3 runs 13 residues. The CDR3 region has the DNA TGTGCCACTTCGACAGGGCCTGGAGATGAGCAGTTCTTC. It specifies CATSTGPGDEQFF.

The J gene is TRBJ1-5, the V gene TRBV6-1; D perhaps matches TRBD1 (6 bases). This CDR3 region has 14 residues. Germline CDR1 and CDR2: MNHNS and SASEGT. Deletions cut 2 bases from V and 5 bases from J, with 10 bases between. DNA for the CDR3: TGTGCCAGCAGTGAAACAGGGATCCATCAGCCCCAGCATTTT. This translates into CASSETGIHQPQHF.

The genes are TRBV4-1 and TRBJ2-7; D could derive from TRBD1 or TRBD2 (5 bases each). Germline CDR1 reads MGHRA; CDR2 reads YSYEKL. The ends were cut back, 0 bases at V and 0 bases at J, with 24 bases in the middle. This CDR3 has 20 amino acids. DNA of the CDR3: TGCGCCAGCAGCCAAGATTTTGGCAGGGTGGGACGTTCGACCTCCTACGAGCAGTACTTC. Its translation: CASSQDFGRVGRSTSYEQYF.

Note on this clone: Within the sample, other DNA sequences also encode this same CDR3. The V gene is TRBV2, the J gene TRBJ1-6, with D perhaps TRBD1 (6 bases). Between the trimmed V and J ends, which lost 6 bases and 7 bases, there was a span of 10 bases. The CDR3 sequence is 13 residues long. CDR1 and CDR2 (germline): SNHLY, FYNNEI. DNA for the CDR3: TGTGCCAGCAGCGGTCAGGGGAATTCACCCCTCCACTTT. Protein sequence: CASSGQGNSPLHF.

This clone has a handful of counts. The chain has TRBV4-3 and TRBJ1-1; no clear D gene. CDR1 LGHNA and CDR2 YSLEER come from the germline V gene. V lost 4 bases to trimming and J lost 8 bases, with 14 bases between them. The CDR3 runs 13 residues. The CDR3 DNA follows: TGCGCCAGCAGCCTAGAACCGCCGGGGGAAGCTTTCTTT. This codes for CASSLEPPGEAFF.

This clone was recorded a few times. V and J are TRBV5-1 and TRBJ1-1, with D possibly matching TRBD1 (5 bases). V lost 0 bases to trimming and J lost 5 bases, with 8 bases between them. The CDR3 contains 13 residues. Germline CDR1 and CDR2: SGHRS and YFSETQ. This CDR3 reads CASSLGQWTEAFF. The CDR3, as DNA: TGCGCCAGCAGCTTGGGACAGTGGACTGAAGCTTTCTTT. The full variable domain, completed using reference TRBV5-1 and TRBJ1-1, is KAGVTQTPRYLIKTRGQQVTLSCSPISGHRSVSWYQQTPGQGLQFLFEYFSETQRNKGNFPGRFSGRQFSNSRSEMNVSTLELGDSALYLCASSLGQWTEAFFGQGTRLTVV.